This T cell receptor (beta chain) is drawn from a study of blood T cells in healthy people across ages. Study background: Per every two T cells, about one barcoded beta molecule was captured by template switching.

Study-level findings and limits: TCR beta diversity correlated strongly with naive T cell percentage.

The CDR3 totals 14 residues. A second PCR of roughly 7 to 11 cycles used a sample-barcoded 5' primer and a J-beta primer mix. TCRdb called the 5' RACE reads again in MiXCR, with one record for every CDR3 protein. In the table there are around 650,000 distinct CDR3 sequences, approximately 31% of which are singletons. Collection of ten milliliters of peripheral blood was performed for each donor. Per sample, extraction of total RNA gave at least 5 micrograms in every case. On this clonotype: Antigen: not known. This may arise from a read error, as a much more abundant clone is one base away.

The clonotype was recovered from a woman aged 80 or over in good health. The V call is TRBV12-3 or TRBV12-4, the J call TRBJ1-1; 7 bases are shared with TRBD1. Sequencing input: blood. CDR3 DNA sequence: TGTACCAGCAGAGCCGACAGGGCAAATACTGAAGCTTTCTTT. Its translation is CTSRADRANTEAFF.